The present TCR beta chain was sequenced within a study of cytomegalovirus exposure and HLA in healthy donors. Study context: The 120 or so validation repertoires used the same platform as the approximately 670 first-cohort repertoires, a later analysis reported. Whole-study findings and limits: Reports described diagnosis of cytomegalovirus status by the classifier as highly specific and sensitive. It was found in a later analysis that first-cohort TCR clusters tended to co-occur in the approximately 120 validation repertoires. Listed as cytomegalovirus-associated were 164 TCR beta chains.

Using immunoSEQ multiplex PCR, the repertoire was profiled, and TCRdb retains in-frame clones only, with some absent. There are about 240,000 clones in the sample; 75% to 90% occur only once, and roughly 1.2% lies in the top ten. The CDR3 consists of 12 residues. Germline trimming cut 5 bases from V and 6 bases from J; bases unmatched to any gene: 4. Per germline, CDR1 SGHAT and CDR2 FQNNGV. This clone has just a few counts. Its antigen remains unidentified. The sequencing sample was made of PBMCs. The V and J genes are TRBV11-2 and TRBJ2-7; 7 bases are a match to TRBD1. The TCR was taken from a woman younger than 45 in good health and CMV-seropositive. CDR3 loop: CASSPTGIEQYF. CDR3 DNA sequence: TGTGCCAGCAGCCCGACAGGGATCGAGCAGTACTTC.